This TCR beta chain was recorded in a study of response to subunit inactivated influenza vaccine. TCRdb reprocessed the RT-PCR reads with MiXCR, giving one entry per CDR3 protein. In the table there are under 800,000 distinct CDR3 sequences, approximately 15% of which are singletons. This clonotype was seen at least ten times. The antigen remains unidentified. This CDR3 spans 14 amino acids. Germline CDR1 SQVTM, CDR2 ANQGSEA. With 7 bases clipped from V and 7 bases from J, the junction kept 7 bases outside the gene matches. Overall study findings and caveats: Every seasonal influenza vaccination brings in few new T cells, the authors suggested.

This receptor was taken from a man aged 50-60 years who received an inactivated influenza vaccine. The chain joins TRBV29-1 to TRBJ2-1, with TRBD2 matching 13 bases. This specimen was PBMCs from blood, taken 14 to 15 days before vaccination. This CDR3 reads CSAKLAGGENEQFF. The DNA of the CDR3 is TGCAGCGCAAAACTAGCGGGAGGGGAAAATGAGCAGTTCTTC.